These 9 T cell receptor beta chains originate from one sample sequenced in a study of blood T cell repertoires in COVID-19. Method: immunoSEQ multiplex PCR; TCRdb's copy keeps in-frame clones and lacks some. The sample lists roughly 24,000 clones; around 91% were seen once. The sample consisted of peripheral blood. Receptors were obtained from a woman in her fifties or sixties with active COVID-19.

The genes are TRBV28 and TRBJ1-2; tentatively, D is TRBD1 (6 bases). The germline gives CDR1 MDHEN, CDR2 SYDVKM. The CDR3 extends over 12 amino acids. Trimming shortened V by 5 bases and J by 4 bases, and 8 bases separated the two germline ends. CDR3 loop: CASSQQGYGYTF. For the CDR3, the DNA is TGTGCCAGCAGTCAACAGGGCTATGGCTACACCTTC.

The chain employs TRBV7-9 and TRBJ1-4; perhaps TRBD1 as D (6 bases). V was pared by 1 base and J by 4 bases, with 7 bases between. Per germline, CDR1 SEHNR and CDR2 FQNEAQ (reference sequence). The CDR3 has 14 residues. The CDR3 bases are TGTGCCAGCAGCTTAGGGACAGTTAATGAAAAACTGTTTTTT. It is translated as CASSLGTVNEKLFF.

The genes are TRBV6-5 and TRBJ2-7; D is uncertain. V shed 5 bases and J shed 3 bases, with 14 bases lying between them. This CDR3 has 14 amino acids. CDR1 is MNHEY, CDR2 SVGAGI, per germline. The CDR3 is CASSKTGLNYEQYF. CDR3 sequence (DNA): TGTGCCAGCAGTAAAACCGGTCTTAACTACGAGCAGTACTTC.

The chain links TRBV7-9 to TRBJ2-3, with a weak D call TRBD2 (5 bases). The CDR3 extends over 15 amino acids. Trimming stripped 1 base from V and 4 bases from J, with 12 bases between. Germline V gene lookup returns CDR1 SEHNR and CDR2 FQNEAQ (reference sequence). The CDR3 DNA reads as TGTGCCAGCAGCTTAGGGTTCGGGGAGCCAGATACGCAGTATTTT. This sequence encodes CASSLGFGEPDTQYF.

This chain connects TRBV28 to TRBJ1-2; D is unclear. The ends were cut back, 5 bases at V and 7 bases at J, with 23 bases in the middle. The CDR3 covers 16 residues. Germline loops: CDR1 MDHEN, CDR2 SYDVKM. CDR3 residues: CASSLRPLSGVGGYTF. The CDR3 DNA follows: TGTGCCAGCAGTCTAAGACCCCTATCCGGGGTAGGTGGCTACACCTTC.

This clone was found once. The chain uses TRBV28 and TRBJ2-7, with a weak D call TRBD2 (5 bases). Trimming left V 4 bases short and J 7 bases short, with 20 bases between. Germline V gives CDR1 MDHEN, CDR2 SYDVKM. This CDR3 has 15 amino acids. In nucleotides, the CDR3 is TGTGCCAGCAGTTCCCTGGGGAGTCCGTCTCGTGAGCAGTACTTC. Translation gives CASSSLGSPSREQYF.

The chain uses TRBV2 and TRBJ1-1; D is undetermined. Trimming took off 2 bases at V and 0 bases at J, with 7 bases between the two ends. The CDR3 consists of 14 residues. Germline CDR1 SNHLY, CDR2 FYNNEI. CDR3 region: CASSEPRLNTEAFF. In DNA, the CDR3 is TGTGCCAGCAGTGAACCTCGTTTGAACACTGAAGCTTTCTTT.

The chain uses TRBV7-7 and TRBJ2-5, with 8 bases that match TRBD1. The CDR3 covers 15 residues. CDR1 and CDR2 (germline): SSHAT, FNYEAQ (reference sequence). With V trimmed by 5 bases and J by 4 bases, 9 bases remained unmatched. The CDR3 region has the DNA TGTGCCAGCAGCCCTCAGGGGGCCTACGGAGAGACCCAGTACTTC. It translates to CASSPQGAYGETQYF.

The chain has TRBV5-1 and TRBJ2-2; 8 bases line up with TRBD2. The CDR3 runs 16 residues. With V trimmed by 0 bases and J by 5 bases, 6 bases remained unmatched. Germline CDR1 is SGHRS and CDR2 is YFSETQ. The CDR3 DNA reads TGCGCCAGCAGCTTGGTCGGGACTAGAGGGACCGGGGAGCTGTTTTTT. Amino acid sequence: CASSLVGTRGTGELFF.